These T cell receptor beta chains were read from a single sample in a study of control samples from healthy donors and cancer patients. Only in-frame clones appear in the TCRdb table, and some are missing; sequencing was by immunoSEQ multiplex PCR. The sample yields some 74,000 clones, about 95% seen once. Material for sequencing was blood. These receptors all stem from a woman in her twenties or thirties in good health. CDR3s include the opening cysteine and the closing phenylalanine or tryptophan. D genes are given only for firm matches. For some rows the clone size is stated as once, few or many, or as a class when expanded; others skip it.

clone_size: -
v_call: TRBV28
j_call: TRBJ2-6
d_call: -
cdr3_aa: CASSLSGLSGANVLTF
cdr3_nt: TGTGCCAGCAGTTTGTCCGGGCTCTCTGGGGCCAACGTCCTGACTTTC

clone_size: -
v_call: TRBV2
j_call: TRBJ2-2
d_call: -
cdr3_aa: CASSDLPWDTGELFF
cdr3_nt: TGTGCCAGCAGTGACTTACCGTGGGACACCGGGGAGCTGTTTTTT

clone_size: -
v_call: TRBV21-1
j_call: TRBJ2-2
d_call: -
cdr3_aa: CSHTKQGRGALTGELFF
cdr3_nt: TGTTCCCACACCAAACAGGGTCGAGGAGCGTTGACCGGGGAGCTGTTTTTT

clone_size: -
v_call: TRBV11-2
j_call: TRBJ1-6
d_call: -
cdr3_aa: CASSPRGIRESNSPLHF
cdr3_nt: TGTGCCAGCAGCCCAAGGGGGATCAGGGAAAGTAATTCACCCCTCCACTTT

clone_size: -
v_call: TRBV11-3
j_call: TRBJ1-3
d_call: TRBD1
cdr3_aa: CASSRLGQGPGNTIYF
cdr3_nt: TGTGCCAGCAGCCGACTAGGACAGGGCCCTGGAAACACCATATATTTT

clone_size: -
v_call: TRBV5-1
j_call: TRBJ1-6
d_call: -
cdr3_aa: CASSAGQNNSPLHF
cdr3_nt: TGCGCCAGCAGCGCGGGACAAAATAATTCACCCCTCCACTTT

clone_size: -
v_call: TRBV5-1
j_call: TRBJ1-1
d_call: -
cdr3_aa: CASSWGAVNTEAFF
cdr3_nt: TGCGCCAGCAGCTGGGGGGCGGTGAACACTGAAGCTTTCTTT

clone_size: -
v_call: TRBV28
j_call: TRBJ2-7
d_call: -
cdr3_aa: CASSLGGEQYF
cdr3_nt: TGTGCCAGCAGTTTGGGTGGGGAGCAGTACTTC

clone_size: once
v_call: TRBV13
j_call: TRBJ1-2
d_call: TRBD1
cdr3_aa: CASSSTGSNYGYTF
cdr3_nt: TGTGCCAGCAGTTCGACAGGGTCTAACTATGGCTACACCTTC

clone_size: -
v_call: TRBV2
j_call: TRBJ2-1
d_call: -
cdr3_aa: CASSEEGTRGTDEQFF
cdr3_nt: TGTGCCAGCAGTGAAGAAGGGACTAGAGGGACAGATGAGCAGTTCTTC

clone_size: -
v_call: TRBV29-1
j_call: TRBJ2-7
d_call: -
cdr3_aa: CSATPSTGLGEQYF
cdr3_nt: TGCAGCGCTACCCCATCGACAGGTTTAGGTGAGCAGTACTTC

clone_size: -
v_call: TRBV2
j_call: TRBJ1-4
d_call: -
cdr3_aa: CASSTQGTNEKLFF
cdr3_nt: TGTGCCAGCAGTACCCAGGGTACTAATGAAAAACTGTTTTTT

clone_size: -
v_call: TRBV7-3
j_call: TRBJ2-1
d_call: -
cdr3_aa: CASSLGIYNEQFF
cdr3_nt: TGTGCCAGCAGCTTAGGCATCTACAATGAGCAGTTCTTC

clone_size: once
v_call: TRBV5-4
j_call: TRBJ2-7
d_call: TRBD2
cdr3_aa: CASSLAAGDSYEQYF
cdr3_nt: TGTGCCAGCAGCTTGGCAGCGGGGGACTCCTACGAGCAGTACTTC

clone_size: -
v_call: TRBV28
j_call: TRBJ1-5
d_call: TRBD1
cdr3_aa: CASRNRDRGYSNQPQHF
cdr3_nt: TGTGCCAGCAGAAACCGGGACAGGGGTTATAGCAATCAGCCCCAGCATTTT

clone_size: -
v_call: TRBV11-1
j_call: TRBJ1-3
d_call: -
cdr3_aa: CASSSPTGHSGNTIYF
cdr3_nt: TGTGCCAGCAGCTCTCCGACAGGCCACTCTGGAAACACCATATATTTT

clone_size: -
v_call: TRBV24-1
j_call: TRBJ2-7
d_call: -
cdr3_aa: CATSAAGRLEQYF
cdr3_nt: TGTGCCACCAGTGCCGCGGGCCGGTTGGAGCAGTACTTC

clone_size: once
v_call: TRBV3-1/TRBV3-2
j_call: TRBJ2-4
d_call: -
cdr3_aa: CASSSSGGENIQYF
cdr3_nt: TGTGCCAGCAGCTCGTCTGGCGGGGAAAACATTCAGTACTTC

clone_size: -
v_call: TRBV3-1/TRBV3-2
j_call: TRBJ2-1
d_call: -
cdr3_aa: CASGGNSYNEQFF
cdr3_nt: TGTGCCAGCGGGGGAAACTCCTACAATGAGCAGTTCTTC

clone_size: -
v_call: TRBV3-1/TRBV3-2
j_call: TRBJ2-6
d_call: -
cdr3_aa: CASSRSLMAGANVLTF
cdr3_nt: TGTGCCAGCAGCCGATCCTTAATGGCTGGGGCCAACGTCCTGACTTTC

clone_size: -
v_call: TRBV6-5
j_call: TRBJ1-2
d_call: -
cdr3_aa: CASRPKDRAYGHTF
cdr3_nt: TGTGCCAGCAGGCCGAAGGACAGAGCCTATGGCCACACCTTC

clone_size: -
v_call: TRBV19
j_call: TRBJ1-4
d_call: TRBD1
cdr3_aa: CASSGTANEKLFF
cdr3_nt: TGTGCCAGTAGCGGGACAGCTAATGAAAAACTGTTTTTT

clone_size: -
v_call: TRBV10-3
j_call: TRBJ2-1
d_call: TRBD2
cdr3_aa: CAISGGGGDLGEQFF
cdr3_nt: TGTGCCATCAGTGGTGGCGGGGGGGATCTGGGTGAGCAGTTCTTC

clone_size: -
v_call: TRBV5-5
j_call: TRBJ1-5
d_call: -
cdr3_aa: CASSLSSGPNQPQHF
cdr3_nt: TGTGCCAGCAGCTTATCCTCAGGGCCCAATCAGCCCCAGCATTTT

clone_size: -
v_call: TRBV20-1
j_call: TRBJ1-3
d_call: -
cdr3_aa: CSASTSGNTIYF
cdr3_nt: TGCAGTGCTAGTACTTCTGGAAACACCATATATTTT

clone_size: once
v_call: TRBV13
j_call: TRBJ2-1
d_call: TRBD2
cdr3_aa: CASSPETSGGRSSYNEQFF
cdr3_nt: TGTGCCAGCAGCCCCGAGACTAGCGGGGGGCGGAGCTCCTACAATGAGCAGTTCTTC

clone_size: -
v_call: TRBV19
j_call: TRBJ1-2
d_call: TRBD1
cdr3_aa: CASSIGQGFGYTF
cdr3_nt: TGTGCCAGTAGTATTGGACAGGGTTTTGGCTACACCTTC

clone_size: few
v_call: TRBV7-2
j_call: TRBJ1-5
d_call: -
cdr3_aa: CASSLQGDGNQPQHF
cdr3_nt: TGTGCCAGCAGTTTACAAGGAGATGGCAATCAGCCCCAGCATTTT

clone_size: -
v_call: TRBV5-1
j_call: TRBJ2-1
d_call: -
cdr3_aa: CASSLFFTVANNEQFF
cdr3_nt: TGCGCCAGCAGCTTGTTTTTTACAGTCGCTAACAATGAGCAGTTCTTC

clone_size: -
v_call: TRBV12-5
j_call: TRBJ2-5
d_call: -
cdr3_aa: CASGLGHGPTAGETQYF
cdr3_nt: TGTGCTAGTGGTTTGGGGCACGGGCCAACCGCCGGAGAGACCCAGTACTTC

clone_size: -
v_call: TRBV24-1
j_call: TRBJ2-2
d_call: TRBD2
cdr3_aa: CATSDPKLAGNTGELFF
cdr3_nt: TGTGCCACCAGTGATCCGAAACTAGCGGGGAACACCGGGGAGCTGTTTTTT

clone_size: once
v_call: TRBV12-5
j_call: TRBJ2-6
d_call: -
cdr3_aa: CASGLDGGPSNVLTF
cdr3_nt: TGTGCTAGTGGTTTGGACGGAGGGCCGTCCAACGTCCTGACTTTC

clone_size: -
v_call: TRBV29-1
j_call: TRBJ1-4
d_call: -
cdr3_aa: CSVDAGETNEKLFF
cdr3_nt: TGCAGCGTTGACGCAGGCGAAACCAATGAAAAACTGTTTTTT

clone_size: -
v_call: TRBV6-1
j_call: TRBJ1-5
d_call: TRBD1
cdr3_aa: CASSERDSNQPQHF
cdr3_nt: TGTGCCAGCAGTGAACGGGACAGTAATCAGCCCCAGCATTTT

clone_size: -
v_call: TRBV19
j_call: TRBJ1-2
d_call: -
cdr3_aa: CASSTHRGYTF
cdr3_nt: TGTGCCAGTAGTACCCACAGGGGCTACACCTTC

clone_size: -
v_call: TRBV6-6
j_call: TRBJ2-1
d_call: TRBD2
cdr3_aa: CASSPGASGNPSSYNEQFF
cdr3_nt: TGTGCCAGCAGTCCGGGAGCTAGCGGAAATCCGAGCTCCTACAATGAGCAGTTCTTC

clone_size: -
v_call: TRBV25-1
j_call: TRBJ1-1
d_call: -
cdr3_aa: CASSANRGNTEAFF
cdr3_nt: TGTGCCAGCAGCGCAAATAGAGGGAACACTGAAGCTTTCTTT

clone_size: -
v_call: TRBV7-9
j_call: TRBJ2-2
d_call: TRBD2
cdr3_aa: CASRSGGGTGELFF
cdr3_nt: TGTGCCAGCAGGAGCGGGGGAGGGACCGGGGAGCTGTTTTTT

clone_size: once
v_call: TRBV18
j_call: TRBJ1-2
d_call: TRBD1
cdr3_aa: CASSQNRDRDNYGYTF
cdr3_nt: TGTGCCAGCTCTCAAAACCGGGACAGGGATAACTATGGCTACACCTTC

clone_size: -
v_call: TRBV30
j_call: TRBJ1-3
d_call: -
cdr3_aa: CAWSVSRVWNF
cdr3_nt: TGTGCCTGGAGTGTCTCCCGGGTTTGGAATTTT

clone_size: -
v_call: TRBV18
j_call: TRBJ2-1
d_call: -
cdr3_aa: CASSPRRQRLFAYNEQFF
cdr3_nt: TGTGCCAGCTCACCACGGCGACAGAGGTTGTTTGCCTACAATGAGCAGTTCTTC

clone_size: once
v_call: TRBV5-4
j_call: TRBJ1-1
d_call: -
cdr3_aa: CASSYLLAEGEAFF
cdr3_nt: TGTGCCAGCAGCTACCTCTTGGCGGAGGGGGAAGCTTTCTTT

clone_size: -
v_call: TRBV7-8
j_call: TRBJ1-1
d_call: -
cdr3_aa: CASSLGTEAFF
cdr3_nt: TGTGCCAGCAGCTTAGGGACTGAAGCTTTCTTT

clone_size: -
v_call: TRBV11-3
j_call: TRBJ2-3
d_call: TRBD2
cdr3_aa: CASGGGSTDTQYF
cdr3_nt: TGTGCCAGCGGCGGGGGGTCCACAGATACGCAGTATTTT

clone_size: -
v_call: TRBV5-1
j_call: TRBJ2-3
d_call: -
cdr3_aa: CASSLTTDTQYF
cdr3_nt: TGCGCCAGCAGCCTTACGACAGATACGCAGTATTTT

clone_size: -
v_call: TRBV4-1
j_call: TRBJ1-4
d_call: -
cdr3_aa: CASSQEKTAVATNEKLFF
cdr3_nt: TGCGCCAGCAGCCAAGAAAAAACAGCGGTTGCAACTAATGAAAAACTGTTTTTT

clone_size: -
v_call: TRBV19
j_call: TRBJ1-2
d_call: TRBD1
cdr3_aa: CASSSTGTGREGYTF
cdr3_nt: TGTGCCAGTAGTAGTACCGGGACAGGGAGAGAGGGCTACACCTTC

clone_size: -
v_call: TRBV6-5
j_call: TRBJ2-7
d_call: TRBD2
cdr3_aa: CASNTGGGPRGEQYF
cdr3_nt: TGTGCCAGCAACACTGGCGGGGGGCCGAGGGGCGAGCAGTACTTC

clone_size: once
v_call: TRBV7-7
j_call: TRBJ2-1
d_call: -
cdr3_aa: CASSYLGVSYNEQFF
cdr3_nt: TGTGCTAGCAGCTACCTCGGGGTCTCCTACAATGAGCAGTTCTTC

clone_size: -
v_call: TRBV10-3
j_call: TRBJ2-1
d_call: -
cdr3_aa: CAISFQSPSPTNEQFF
cdr3_nt: TGTGCCATCAGTTTTCAGAGTCCCTCACCCACCAATGAGCAGTTCTTC

clone_size: -
v_call: TRBV19
j_call: TRBJ1-2
d_call: -
cdr3_aa: CASSNTGDYGYTF
cdr3_nt: TGTGCCAGTAGTAATACCGGCGACTATGGCTACACCTTC

clone_size: -
v_call: TRBV7-9
j_call: TRBJ1-2
d_call: -
cdr3_aa: CASSLVERTGYGYTF
cdr3_nt: TGTGCCAGCAGCTTGGTGGAACGGACTGGCTATGGCTACACCTTC

clone_size: -
v_call: TRBV18
j_call: TRBJ1-1
d_call: TRBD1
cdr3_aa: CASSPGTVEAFF
cdr3_nt: TGTGCCAGCTCACCAGGGACAGTTGAAGCTTTCTTT

clone_size: -
v_call: TRBV5-1
j_call: TRBJ2-5
d_call: -
cdr3_aa: CASSFGASAETQYF
cdr3_nt: TGCGCCAGCAGCTTCGGTGCTAGCGCGGAGACCCAGTACTTC

clone_size: -
v_call: TRBV19
j_call: TRBJ1-1
d_call: TRBD1
cdr3_aa: CASSVTGTGGMNTEAFF
cdr3_nt: TGTGCCAGTAGTGTTACCGGGACAGGGGGGATGAACACTGAAGCTTTCTTT

clone_size: -
v_call: TRBV28
j_call: TRBJ2-2
d_call: -
cdr3_aa: CASSLSLSGEGLFF
cdr3_nt: TGTGCCAGCAGTTTATCCCTTTCAGGGGAAGGGCTGTTTTTT

clone_size: -
v_call: TRBV7-9
j_call: TRBJ1-1
d_call: -
cdr3_aa: CASSWDTEAFF
cdr3_nt: TGTGCCAGCAGCTGGGACACTGAAGCTTTCTTT

clone_size: -
v_call: TRBV6-5
j_call: TRBJ1-4
d_call: TRBD1
cdr3_aa: CASIKDRVSEKLFF
cdr3_nt: TGTGCCAGCATTAAGGACAGGGTGTCGGAAAAACTGTTTTTT

clone_size: -
v_call: TRBV19
j_call: TRBJ1-5
d_call: -
cdr3_aa: CASRAVGQPQHF
cdr3_nt: TGTGCCAGTAGGGCCGTCGGACAGCCCCAGCATTTT

clone_size: -
v_call: TRBV7-3
j_call: TRBJ1-1
d_call: -
cdr3_aa: CASSGQTNTEAFF
cdr3_nt: TGTGCCAGCAGCGGCCAGACTAACACTGAAGCTTTCTTT